This entry is about one TCR beta chain. These data are taken from a study of cytomegalovirus exposure and HLA in healthy donors. Germline CDR1 MNHEY, CDR2 SMNVEV (reference sequence). The CDR3 length is 15 residues. The J segment lost 2 bases and the V segment lost 5 bases, leaving 6 bases of the junction unmatched. The PCR used 60 Vbeta and 13 Jbeta primers. Method: immunoSEQ multiplex PCR; TCRdb's copy keeps in-frame clones and lacks some. In the table there are 200,000 to 250,000 clones, around 80% of which are singletons. This TCR was recovered from a boy aged 2 to 10 in good health and CMV-seronegative. Sequenced: PBMCs. The V call is TRBV27, the J call TRBJ2-1, with 7 positions matching TRBD1. CDR3 sequence (DNA): TGTGCCAGCAGTCTCCGGGACAGTGCCTACAATGAGCAGTTCTTC. It translates to CASSLRDSAYNEQFF.